This T cell receptor (beta chain) was profiled in a study of CD8+ T cells in alopecia areata. The study's findings and limits: Mice showed clearer TCR sharing than patients did, a gap that was possibly HLA-related. It was lesional scalp, especially alopecia totalis/universalis, that showed higher clonality than normal scalp.

J was trimmed by 4 bases and V by 5 bases; bases with no gene match: 5. Per germline, CDR1 SGHDT and CDR2 YYEEEE. The CDR3 is 13 amino acids. cDNA reverse transcribed from extracted RNA served as the sequencing template. TCRdb keeps only in-frame clones here, not all; method: immunoSEQ multiplex PCR. The sample includes 110,000 to 150,000 clones, less than 65% of them seen just once. Points on this clone: Its cognate antigen is unknown.

Material for sequencing was CD8+ T cells sorted from blood. The sequence derives from a human donor in good health. This chain joins TRBV5-6 and TRBJ2-7, with 8 bases fitting TRBD2. CDR3 sequence (DNA): TGTGCCAGCAGAAGCGGGAGCAGGTACGAGCAGTACTTC. Translated, it gives CASRSGSRYEQYF.